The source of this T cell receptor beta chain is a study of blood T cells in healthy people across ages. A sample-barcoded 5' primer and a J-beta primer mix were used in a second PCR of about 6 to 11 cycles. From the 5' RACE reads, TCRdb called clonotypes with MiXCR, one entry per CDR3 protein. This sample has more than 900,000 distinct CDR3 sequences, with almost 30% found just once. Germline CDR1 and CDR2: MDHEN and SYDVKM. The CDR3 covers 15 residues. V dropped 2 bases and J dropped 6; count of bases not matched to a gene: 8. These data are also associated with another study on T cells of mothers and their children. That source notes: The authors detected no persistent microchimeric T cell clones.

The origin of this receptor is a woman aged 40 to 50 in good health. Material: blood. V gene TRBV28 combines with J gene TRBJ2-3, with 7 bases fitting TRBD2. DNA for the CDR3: TGTGCCAGCAGTTTAGCGGGGGTTTTTCCGGATACGCAGTATTTT. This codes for CASSLAGVFPDTQYF.